The 20 T cell receptor beta chains below were found in one sample sequenced in a study of cytomegalovirus exposure and HLA in healthy donors. PCR used 60 Vbeta primers and 13 Jbeta primers. Clones were sequenced by immunoSEQ multiplex PCR, and TCRdb holds only the in-frame ones, with some missing. The sample includes about 190,000 clones, roughly three quarters of them seen just once. The sample consisted of PBMCs. All receptors come from a woman between 45 and 65 years old in good health and CMV-seronegative.

The chain recombines TRBV6-5 with TRBJ2-5; TRBD1 matches 9 bases. J lost 4 bases, V lost 0 bases, and 3 bases had no gene match. The CDR3 is 15 residues long. Germline CDR1 and CDR2: MNHEY and SVGAGI. The CDR3 reads CASSYSNRGPETQYF. DNA of the CDR3: TGTGCCAGCAGTTACTCTAACAGGGGGCCAGAGACCCAGTACTTC.

This clone was seen once. The chain combines TRBV28 with TRBJ2-1; 10 nucleotides line up with TRBD2. The V gene end was trimmed by 5 bases and the J gene end by 6 bases; junction bases not matched to a gene: 7. From germline, CDR1 is MDHEN and CDR2 SYDVKM. The CDR3 extends over 15 amino acids. CDR3 DNA sequence: TGTGCCAGCAGTCCACTAGCGGGGAAGGGCAATGAGCAGTTCTTC. It is translated as CASSPLAGKGNEQFF.

The rearrangement uses TRBV5-1 and TRBJ1-1, with 7 bases identical to TRBD1. CDR3 length: 16 amino acids. V shed 0 bases, J shed 0 bases, and the junction held 5 bases outside the gene matches. In germline, CDR1 is SGHRS, CDR2 YFSETQ. The CDR3 here is CASSLETGIMNTEAFF. The CDR3 coding sequence is TGCGCCAGCAGCTTGGAGACAGGGATCATGAACACTGAAGCTTTCTTT.

The chain joins TRBV15 to TRBJ2-3; 12 nucleotides line up with TRBD2. Germline lookup yields CDR1 LNHNV and CDR2 YYDKDF (reference sequence). This CDR3 is built from 17 residues. With 5 bases clipped from V and 4 bases from J, the junction kept 10 bases outside the gene matches. In DNA form, the CDR3 reads TGTGCCACCAGCGGGAGGACTAGCGGGAAGTCAGCAGATACGCAGTATTTT. Amino acid sequence: CATSGRTSGKSADTQYF.

The chain recombines TRBV7-2 with TRBJ2-1; 10 positions agree with TRBD2. The CDR3 covers 15 residues. The germline V gene encodes CDR1 SGHTA and CDR2 FQGNSA. Trimming at V came to 8 bases and at J to 4 bases, leaving 8 bases not matched to a gene. CDR3 residues: CASWGTSGIYNEQFF. CDR3 in DNA: TGTGCCAGCTGGGGAACTAGCGGGATTTACAATGAGCAGTTCTTC. Full variable domain (outside the CDR3, taken from reference TRBV7-2 and TRBJ2-1): GAGVSQSPSNKVTEKGKDVELRCDPISGHTALYWYRQSLGQGLEFLIYFQGNSAPDKSGLPSDRFSAERTGGSVSTLTIQRTQQEDSAVYLCASWGTSGIYNEQFFGPGTRLTVL.

The chain recombines TRBV20-1 with TRBJ1-2; 8 nucleotides match TRBD1. This CDR3 is 11 amino acids long. The germline V gene encodes CDR1 DFQATT and CDR2 SNEGSKA (reference sequence). The trim removed 8 bases at V and 8 bases at J, leaving 7 bases unmatched. CDR3 loop: CSPGQERGYTF. CDR3 in DNA: TGCAGTCCGGGACAGGAGAGAGGCTACACCTTC.

The chain uses TRBV9 and TRBJ2-3, with unresolved D. The CDR3 length is 15 residues. Germline CDR1 SGDLS, CDR2 YYNGEE. V shed 0 bases and J shed 3 bases, with 11 bases lying between them. CDR3 sequence reads: CASSVGFSVTDTQYF. For the CDR3, the DNA is TGTGCCAGCAGCGTAGGTTTTAGTGTGACAGATACGCAGTATTTT.

In its sample, this clone was seen a few times. The chain employs TRBV5-6 and TRBJ1-6; 7 bases match TRBD1. V was pared by 2 bases and J by 7 bases, with 6 bases of the junction left unmatched. This CDR3 is built from 15 residues. Germline V lookup: CDR1 SGHDT, CDR2 YYEEEE. CDR3 sequence: CASSFYRDSNSPLHF. Written as DNA, the CDR3 is TGTGCCAGCAGCTTCTACCGGGACAGCAATTCACCCCTCCACTTT.

V gene TRBV7-9 combines with J gene TRBJ1-2, with 7 positions matching TRBD1. The CDR3 totals 13 residues. Looked up from germline, CDR1 is SEHNR and CDR2 is FQNEAQ (reference sequence). After removal of 2 bases from V and 8 bases from J, the junction contained 5 bases not matched to a gene. CDR3 loop: CASSLPTTGGYTF. The CDR3 region has the DNA TGTGCCAGCAGCTTACCCACGACAGGGGGCTACACCTTC.

The chain links TRBV19 to TRBJ1-4; 12 nucleotides agree with TRBD1. Germline lookup yields CDR1 LNHDA and CDR2 SQIVND (reference sequence). The CDR3 loop spans 14 amino acids. The junction had 3 bases not matched to a gene; V was cut back by 6 bases and J by 7 bases. This chain's CDR3 is CASRKGQGAEKLFF. For the CDR3, the DNA is TGTGCCAGTAGAAAGGGACAGGGGGCTGAAAAACTGTTTTTT.

V usage is TRBV29-1 and J usage is TRBJ2-7; D unresolved. V was pared by 2 bases and J by 1 base, with 9 bases between. The CDR3 length is 13 residues. Germline V CDR1 and CDR2: SQVTM, ANQGSEA. The DNA of the CDR3 is TGCAGCGTTGAATTTGGTCAGTCCTACGAGCAGTACTTC. Protein: CSVEFGQSYEQYF.

J is TRBJ2-3 and V is TRBV11-2; D remains ambiguous. This CDR3 is built from 13 residues. The germline V gene has CDR1 SGHAT and CDR2 FQNNGV. V was pared by 0 bases and J by 4 bases, with 5 bases between. CDR3: CASSLDSADTQYF. DNA for the CDR3: TGTGCCAGCAGCTTAGATTCGGCAGATACGCAGTATTTT. The entire variable domain, with the rest obtained from reference TRBV11-2 and TRBJ2-3, is as follows: EAGVAQSPRYKIIEKRQSVAFWCNPISGHATLYWYQQILGQGPKLLIQFQNNGVVDDSQLPKDRFSAERLKGVDSTLKIQPAKLEDSAVYLCASSLDSADTQYFGPGTRLTVL.

The chain is built from TRBV7-9 and TRBJ2-3, with 10 bases lining up with TRBD2. Germline V gives CDR1 SEHNR, CDR2 FQNEAQ (reference sequence). Unmatched junction bases numbered 5, after V lost 4 bases and J lost 4 bases. This CDR3 is built from 15 residues. This chain's CDR3 is CASSSGTSVADTQYF. The CDR3 nucleotides read TGTGCCAGCAGCTCAGGGACTAGCGTTGCAGATACGCAGTATTTT.

The J gene is TRBJ1-1, the V gene TRBV19; no clear D. The length of the CDR3 is 13 residues. V lost 4 bases and J 3 bases, leaving 9 bases between the germline ends. Germline V gene data show CDR1 as LNHDA and CDR2 as SQIVND (reference sequence). DNA of the CDR3: TGTGCCAGTAGTAATGACATGCACACTGAAGCTTTCTTT. It translates to CASSNDMHTEAFF.

The V call is TRBV4-3, the J call TRBJ2-1, with 10 positions matching TRBD2. Germline CDR1 reads LGHNA; CDR2 reads YSLEER. There are 19 residues in the CDR3. V lost 0 bases to trimming and J lost 0 bases; unmatched junction nucleotides: 8. The chain's CDR3 is CASSQDWPSGSDSYNEQFF. The CDR3 nucleotides are TGCGCCAGCAGCCAAGACTGGCCTAGCGGGAGTGACTCCTACAATGAGCAGTTCTTC.

The gene calls are TRBV7-2 and TRBJ2-7; 7 nucleotides line up with TRBD1. With V trimmed by 7 bases and J by 4 bases, 10 bases remained unmatched. Germline values: CDR1 SGHTA, CDR2 FQGNSA. CDR3 length: 14 amino acids. CDR3 bases: TGTGCCAGCAACCGGCCGGGACAGCGATACGAGCAGTACTTC. This gives the protein CASNRPGQRYEQYF.

This clone was seen more than once but under ten times. The V gene is TRBV4-3, the J gene TRBJ2-7; possibly TRBD2 for D (7 bases). From germline, CDR1 is LGHNA and CDR2 YSLEER. Trimming pared 0 bases from V and 4 bases from J, leaving 19 bases between. The CDR3 loop spans 17 amino acids. The CDR3 loop reads CASSQEARGRGEYEQYF. CDR3 sequence (DNA): TGCGCCAGCAGCCAAGAAGCAAGGGGGAGGGGTGAGTACGAGCAGTACTTC.

The chain couples TRBV7-9 to TRBJ2-3, with D perhaps TRBD1 (5 bases). CDR3 length: 12 residues. Germline CDR1 and CDR2: SEHNR and FQNEAQ (reference sequence). Trimming shortened V by 10 bases and J by 1 base, and 9 bases separated the two germline ends. CDR3 loop: CAIQARTDTQYF. The CDR3 DNA is TGTGCCATACAGGCTCGCACAGATACGCAGTATTTT.

The chain joins TRBV6-6 to TRBJ2-7; 8 nucleotides line up with TRBD2. The CDR3 totals 14 residues. Germline V lookup: CDR1 MNHNY, CDR2 SVGAGI (reference sequence). J lost 3 bases, V lost 2 bases, and 3 bases had no gene match. The CDR3 DNA sequence: TGTGCCAGCAGTTACCCCGGGACTAGCTACGAGCAGTACTTC. Protein sequence: CASSYPGTSYEQYF.

The chain combines TRBV5-1 with TRBJ1-1, with 8 bases identical to TRBD1. Trimming cost V 2 bases and J 6 bases; bases outside gene matches: 3. CDR3 length equals 13 residues. Germline assignment: CDR1 SGHRS and CDR2 YFSETQ. CDR3 region: CASSLGQGAEAFF. The CDR3 DNA sequence: TGCGCCAGCAGCTTAGGACAGGGAGCTGAAGCTTTCTTT.